The rows below give T cell receptor beta chains drawn from one sample of a study of blood T cell repertoires in COVID-19. Clones were read by immunoSEQ multiplex PCR, and TCRdb kept only the in-frame ones, dropping some. The table shows about 220,000 clones, with about 80% occurring only once. Sequencing was performed on peripheral blood. The receptors here all came from a woman in her sixties with acute or convalescent COVID-19. CDR3s include the opening cysteine and the closing phenylalanine or tryptophan. Each record gives: D gene, clone size, J gene, V gene, CDR3 DNA, CDR3 protein. The D gene is left open where the match is weak. Rows may omit the clone size; those that give it use once, few, many or a size class.

. . TRBJ1-3 TRBV6-5 TGTGCCAGCAGTTACTCAGGTCCGGGGGGCGGAAACACCATATATTTT CASSYSGPGGGNTIYF
TRBD2 few TRBJ2-1 TRBV27 TGTGCCAGCAGTTTAAAGGCTAGCGGGGGCTATGAGCAGTTCTTC CASSLKASGGYEQFF
. few TRBJ1-2 TRBV6-5 TGTGCCAGCAGTTACGATTCGGGGGGGAGGGGTGGCTACACCTTC CASSYDSGGRGGYTF
. . TRBJ2-4 TRBV29-1 TGCAGCGTTGTAGACCAGGGAAAAAACATTCAGTACTTC CSVVDQGKNIQYF
TRBD2 . TRBJ2-1 TRBV2 TGTGCCAGCTCGACCGCTAGCGGGGGGAGCAATGAGCAGTTCTTC CASSTASGGSNEQFF
TRBD1 . TRBJ1-5 TRBV7-2 TGTGCCAGCAGCCCCGATAGACAGGGGCACAATCAGCCCCAGCATTTT CASSPDRQGHNQPQHF
. . TRBJ2-2 TRBV5-6 TGTGCCAGCAGCTTGGTATACACCGGGGAGCTGTTTTTT CASSLVYTGELFF
TRBD2 . TRBJ2-3 TRBV5-6 TGTGCCAGCACTAAGGGACTACTCACCACCCCAGATACGCAGTATTTT CASTKGLLTTPDTQYF
TRBD1 . TRBJ2-7 TRBV20-1 TGCAGTGCTAGTCTCCAACAGGGGTACGAGCAGTACTTC CSASLQQGYEQYF
. . TRBJ2-5 TRBV7-9 TGTGCCAGCAGCTCGCAATCGCGGACCCAGTACTTC CASSSQSRTQYF
. once TRBJ1-2 TRBV28 TGTGCCAGCACCTTCGGGTCCAGGGATGGCTACACCTTC CASTFGSRDGYTF
TRBD2 . TRBJ2-1 TRBV4-2 TGTGCCAGCAGCCAAGATCAAGCGGGGTTTGGTAATGAGCAGTTCTTC CASSQDQAGFGNEQFF
TRBD1 . TRBJ1-2 TRBV2 TGTGCCAGCAGTGGGGAAGGACAGGGTCGTGGCTACACCTTC CASSGEGQGRGYTF
TRBD2 . TRBJ2-7 TRBV5-6 TGTGCCAGCAGCCCGGGACTCATGCGGGACTATTACGAGCAGTACTTC CASSPGLMRDYYEQYF
. . TRBJ1-5 TRBV7-2 TGTGCCAGCAGCTCCGGGCTAGCGGCAGGGTATCAGCCCCAGCATTTT CASSSGLAAGYQPQHF
. . TRBJ1-6 TRBV7-9 TGTGCCAGCAGCTTAACAGGGATTAATTCACCCCTCCACTTT CASSLTGINSPLHF
TRBD2 . TRBJ2-2 TRBV7-2 TGTGCCAGCAGCTCGGCCGGGACTAGAATCGGGGAGCTGTTTTTT CASSSAGTRIGELFF
. . TRBJ1-1 TRBV2 TGTGCCAGCAGTGAAGCGCGGACTCGCAACACTGAAGCTTTCTTT CASSEARTRNTEAFF
. . TRBJ2-3 TRBV5-1 TGCGCCAGCAGCTGGACAGATTCCACAGATACGCAGTATTTT CASSWTDSTDTQYF
. . TRBJ1-1 TRBV11-2 TGTGCCAGCAGCTCCGACAGGAACACTGAAGCTTTCTTT CASSSDRNTEAFF
TRBD2 . TRBJ2-1 TRBV11-2 TGTGCCAGCAGCTTAGGTCTAGCGGGGGGCCGAGAGCAGTTCTTC CASSLGLAGGREQFF
TRBD1 . TRBJ1-1 TRBV15 TGTGCCACCAGCAGAGATGGACAGGGATTGAACACTGAAGCTTTCTTT CATSRDGQGLNTEAFF
TRBD1 . TRBJ1-6 TRBV4-1 TGCGCCAGCAGCCAAGTCTCAGGGGGCTTTAGCTCACCCCTCCACTTT CASSQVSGGFSSPLHF